The 6 T cell receptor beta chains given below trace back to one sample, sequenced in a study of cytomegalovirus exposure and HLA in healthy donors. The PCR used 60 Vbeta and 13 Jbeta primers. Sequencing was performed with immunoSEQ multiplex PCR; in TCRdb, only in-frame clones are kept and a portion is missing. The sample carries over 150,000 clones, more than 75% recorded once. Sequenced: PBMCs. Receptors were obtained from a man aged 25-45 years in good health and CMV-seropositive.

This clone occurred a few times. The rearrangement uses TRBV25-1 and TRBJ1-1; possibly TRBD1 for D (6 bases). Germline V gene sequence: CDR1 MGHDK, CDR2 SYGVNS. CDR3 length: 12 residues. Trimming removed 6 bases from V and 2 bases from J, with 7 bases in between. DNA of the CDR3: TGTGCCAGCAGACAGGGAAACACTGAAGCTTTCTTT. Translation: CASRQGNTEAFF.

This chain links TRBV7-2 with TRBJ2-2; unclear D gene. Germline lookup yields CDR1 SGHTA and CDR2 FQGNSA. This CDR3 contains 13 residues. V lost 5 bases to trimming and J lost 6 bases, with 10 bases between them. CDR3 protein: CASSRVAAGELFF. As DNA, the CDR3 is TGTGCCAGCAGCCGCGTTGCGGCCGGGGAGCTGTTTTTT.

The chain couples TRBV19 to TRBJ2-3; 8 bases agree with TRBD2. With V trimmed by 7 bases and J by 0 bases, 9 bases remained unmatched. The CDR3 loop spans 16 amino acids. Germline lookup yields CDR1 LNHDA and CDR2 SQIVND (reference sequence). As DNA, the CDR3 is TGTGCCAGTACGGGGGGGGACCCCTCTAGCACAGATACGCAGTATTTT. Amino acid sequence: CASTGGDPSSTDTQYF.

The chain links TRBV5-4 to TRBJ1-5, with 10 positions matching TRBD1. The CDR3 runs to 15 residues. Germline CDR1 SGHNT, CDR2 YYREEE (reference sequence). Trimming removed 0 bases from V and 6 bases from J; junction bases left unmatched: 3. Written as DNA, the CDR3 is TGTGCCAGCAGCTTGGGGGACAGGGGTTCTCAGCCCCAGCATTTT. It encodes CASSLGDRGSQPQHF.

The chain employs TRBV6-5 and TRBJ2-7; the D gene is possibly TRBD2 (6 bases). With 2 bases removed from V and 0 bases from J, the gap between germline ends came to 14 bases. The germline V gene encodes CDR1 MNHEY and CDR2 SVGAGI. This CDR3 is built from 16 residues. The CDR3 DNA reads TGTGCCAGCAGTTACAGGAGTGGGGGAGGCTCCTACGAGCAGTACTTC. It codes for CASSYRSGGGSYEQYF.

The chain recombines TRBV28 with TRBJ1-4, with D maybe TRBD1 (5 bases). The CDR3 has 14 amino acids. Trimming stripped 6 bases from V and 4 bases from J, with 12 bases between. CDR1 is MDHEN and CDR2 is SYDVKM in the germline V gene. In DNA form, the CDR3 reads TGTGCCAGCAGGGAGGGACCTGTTAATGAAAAACTGTTTTTT. This gives the protein CASREGPVNEKLFF.